This T cell receptor beta chain was sequenced in a study of shared clonotypes between healthy human individuals. Germline CDR1 SGHNT, CDR2 YYREEE (reference sequence). V gave up 0 bases and J gave up 0 bases; unmatched junction bases: 4. There are 17 residues in the CDR3. Terminally differentiated effector memory CD45RA+ cells were left out of the naive CD8 fraction, which was CD45RO-negative and positively selected for CCR7. Caucasian adults living in Nashville, Tennessee, provided all samples. The protocol was immunoSEQ multiplex PCR, while the TCRdb copy is restricted to in-frame clones and leaves out a portion. The sample shows hundreds of thousands of clones, about 95% of them seen only once.

The J gene is TRBJ2-1, the V gene TRBV5-4; 9 nucleotides match TRBD2. This TCR was sampled from a woman in her thirties in good health. The sample was naive CD8+ T cells sorted from blood. CDR3 sequence (DNA): TGTGCCAGCAGCTTGGAGGGCGGGAGGGCCTCCTACAATGAGCAGTTCTTC. It yields the protein CASSLEGGRASYNEQFF.